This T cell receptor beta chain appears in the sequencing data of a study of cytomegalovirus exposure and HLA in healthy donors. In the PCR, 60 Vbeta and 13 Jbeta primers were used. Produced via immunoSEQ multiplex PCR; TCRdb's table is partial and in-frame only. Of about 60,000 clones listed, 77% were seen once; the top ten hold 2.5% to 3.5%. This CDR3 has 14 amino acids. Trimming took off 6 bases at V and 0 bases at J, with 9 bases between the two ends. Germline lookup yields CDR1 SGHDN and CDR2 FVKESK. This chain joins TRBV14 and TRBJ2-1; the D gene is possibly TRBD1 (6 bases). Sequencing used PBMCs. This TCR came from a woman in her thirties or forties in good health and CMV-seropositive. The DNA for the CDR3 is TGTGCCAGCAGGGGACAAAGCTCCTACAATGAGCAGTTCTTC. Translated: CASRGQSSYNEQFF.